These 10 T cell receptor beta chains originate from one sample sequenced in a study of T cell responses to AZD1222 COVID-19 vaccine. The table came from immunoSEQ multiplex PCR; TCRdb's copy has only in-frame clones and leaves some out. The sample carries under 95,000 clones, around 90% recorded once. Specimen: peripheral blood, collected on day 0 of AZD1222 vaccination. Receptor source: an adult in good health.

V usage is TRBV7-2 and J usage is TRBJ1-2; TRBD1 matches at 8 bases. Germline CDR1 is SGHTA and CDR2 is FQGNSA. This CDR3 is built from 17 residues. V was pared by 1 base and J by 2 bases, with 9 bases of the junction left unmatched. CDR3 nucleotides: TGTGCCAGCAGCTTAGGAGTGCCGGGACAGGTGAACTATGGCTACACCTTC. Translating it yields CASSLGVPGQVNYGYTF. The full variable domain, in which reference TRBV7-2 and TRBJ1-2 provide the parts outside the CDR3, is GAGVSQSPSNKVTEKGKDVELRCDPISGHTALYWYRQSLGQGLEFLIYFQGNSAPDKSGLPSDRFSAERTGGSVSTLTIQRTQQEDSAVYLCASSLGVPGQVNYGYTFGSGTRLTVV.

The chain joins TRBV7-8 to TRBJ1-2; no clear D. The CDR3 is 12 amino acids. Germline CDR1 reads SGHVS; CDR2 reads FQNEAQ. The V gene lost 0 bases and the J gene lost 7 bases, with 6 bases spanning the gap. In DNA, the CDR3 is TGTGCCAGCAGCTTAGCGCTGTCTGGCTACACCTTC. This sequence encodes CASSLALSGYTF.

The V call is TRBV7-9, the J call TRBJ1-1; 8 nucleotides agree with TRBD1. The CDR3 has 14 amino acids. The ends lost 4 bases at V and 3 bases at J; junction bases unmatched: 4. Germline-derived CDR1 and CDR2 are SEHNR and FQNEAQ (reference sequence). The CDR3: CASSSPGQDTEAFF. The CDR3 region has the DNA TGTGCCAGCAGCTCACCGGGACAGGACACTGAAGCTTTCTTT.

This chain connects TRBV5-1 to TRBJ2-7; D perhaps matches TRBD2 (5 bases). Germline CDR1 and CDR2: SGHRS and YFSETQ. V was shortened by 4 bases and J by 2 bases, with 7 bases between the two germline ends. This CDR3 has 12 amino acids. The CDR3 nucleotides are TGCGCCAGCAGCACCGGGACCTACGAGCAGTACTTC. It is translated as CASSTGTYEQYF.

This clone was seen once. The rearrangement links TRBV5-5 to TRBJ1-1, with D unclear. The CDR3 consists of 13 residues. V was clipped by 0 bases and J by 1 base, with 4 bases between them. CDR1 is SGHKS and CDR2 is YYEKEE in the germline V gene (reference sequence). For the CDR3, the DNA is TGTGCCAGCAGCTTGGGGGGGAACACTGAAGCTTTCTTT. It encodes CASSLGGNTEAFF.

The V and J genes are TRBV19 and TRBJ1-2; TRBD1 is a possible D gene (5 bases). This CDR3 is built from 17 residues. V was pared by 6 bases and J by 0 bases, with 20 bases between. Looked up from germline, CDR1 is LNHDA and CDR2 is SQIVND (reference sequence). CDR3 residues: CASSTLTASLTNYGYTF. The CDR3 DNA reads as TGTGCCAGTAGCACACTGACAGCTTCCCTCACTAACTATGGCTACACCTTC.

V is TRBV27 and J is TRBJ1-5; D unclear. Germline V lookup: CDR1 MNHEY, CDR2 SMNVEV (reference sequence). The V end was cut by 3 bases, the J end by 2 bases, with 5 bases between. The CDR3 has 13 residues. The CDR3 DNA sequence: TGTGCCAGCAGTTTTAGCCGCAATCAGCCCCAGCATTTT. It is translated as CASSFSRNQPQHF.

J is TRBJ2-6 and V is TRBV28; 9 nucleotides match TRBD2. CDR1 and CDR2 (germline): MDHEN, SYDVKM. Unmatched junction bases numbered 6, after V lost 1 base and J lost 2 bases. CDR3 length equals 18 residues. The CDR3 coding sequence is TGTGCCAGCAGTTTATTCGGGCCTAGCGGGGCTGGGGCCAACGTCCTGACTTTC. This gives the protein CASSLFGPSGAGANVLTF.

The chain has TRBV5-5 and TRBJ1-2, with TRBD1 as a possible D gene (6 bases). Per the germline V gene, CDR1 is SGHKS and CDR2 is YYEKEE (reference sequence). The CDR3 contains 15 residues. Between the trimmed V and J ends, which lost 1 base and 2 bases, there was a span of 12 bases. CDR3 in DNA: TGTGCCAGCAGCTTGAGTGGCAGGGGAAACTATGGCTACACCTTC. This encodes CASSLSGRGNYGYTF.

The gene calls are TRBV5-1 and TRBJ2-3, with D possibly TRBD1 on 5 matching bases. V lost 0 bases and J 3 bases, leaving 11 bases between the germline ends. Germline loops: CDR1 SGHRS, CDR2 YFSETQ. The CDR3 extends over 15 amino acids. CDR3 DNA sequence: TGCGCCAGCAGCTTGGAAGGGGTAAGAACAGATACGCAGTATTTT. This encodes CASSLEGVRTDTQYF.